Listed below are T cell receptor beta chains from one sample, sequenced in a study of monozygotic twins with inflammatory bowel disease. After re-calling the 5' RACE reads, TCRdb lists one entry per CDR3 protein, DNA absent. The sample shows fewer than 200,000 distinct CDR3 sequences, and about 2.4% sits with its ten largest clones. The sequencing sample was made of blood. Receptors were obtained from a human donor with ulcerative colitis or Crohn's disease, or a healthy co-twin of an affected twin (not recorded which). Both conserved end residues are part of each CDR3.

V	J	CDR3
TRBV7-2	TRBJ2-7	CASSLVRGGSYEQYF
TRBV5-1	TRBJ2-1	CASSSFVGGPSPGNNEQFF
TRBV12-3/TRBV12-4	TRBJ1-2	CASSLRRANYGYTF
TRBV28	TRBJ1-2	CASSFPGPRGYTF
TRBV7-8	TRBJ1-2	CASSLGQHPPSNHGYTF
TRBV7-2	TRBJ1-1	CASSPRGLPYTEAFF
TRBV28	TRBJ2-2	CASSSTSQELFF
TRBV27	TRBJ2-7	CASSIEATGPYEQYF
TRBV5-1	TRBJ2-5	CASSLVVQETQYF
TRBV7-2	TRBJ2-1	CASSFSGVPSYNEQFF
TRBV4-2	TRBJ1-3	CASSVDAGPSRSIYF
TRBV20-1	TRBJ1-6	CSAEAGGARSPLHF
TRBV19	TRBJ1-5	CASIQVSGNQPQHF
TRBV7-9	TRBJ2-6	CASSLGVAGANVLTF
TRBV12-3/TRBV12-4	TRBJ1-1	CASSSTGDDTEAFF
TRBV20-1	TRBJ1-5	CSARSTGEDQPQHF
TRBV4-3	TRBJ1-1	CASSQETENTEAFF
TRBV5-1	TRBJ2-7	CASSLGPGEYEQYF
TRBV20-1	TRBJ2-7	CSARISGRRNEQYF
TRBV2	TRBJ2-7	CASGLAGTPVNEQYF
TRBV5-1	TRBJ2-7	CASSLERERPYEQYF
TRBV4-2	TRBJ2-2	CASSQDPAGEVGELFF
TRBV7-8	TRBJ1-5	CASSSLWGPQGNQPQHF
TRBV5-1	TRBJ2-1	CASSPGQSPNEQFF
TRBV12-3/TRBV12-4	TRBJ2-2	CASSQSSGGLAGELFF
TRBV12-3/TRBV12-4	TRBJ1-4	CASSNRLREGSEKLFF
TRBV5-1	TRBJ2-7	CASSRIYPGQGAYEQYF
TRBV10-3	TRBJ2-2	CATRRAVTGELFF
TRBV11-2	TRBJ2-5	CASSPNGVGGIWGQETQYF
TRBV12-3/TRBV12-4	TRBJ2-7	CASSRTGGGGYEQYF
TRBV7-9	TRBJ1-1	CASRQTEGWTEAFF